The clone carrying this T cell receptor (beta chain) was recorded a few times. Its antigen is still unknown. TCRdb re-analysed the PCR reads in MiXCR, keeping a single row per CDR3 protein. The sample lists about 510,000 distinct CDR3 sequences; about 22% were seen once. V shed 5 bases and J 5 bases; nucleotides not matched to a gene: 8. Per germline, CDR1 LNHNV and CDR2 YYDKDF (reference sequence). This CDR3 has 15 residues. The data are from a study of molecular identifiers for immune sequencing clone quantification. Study observations and caveats: It was shown that clones above 20 RNA copies held over 98% of effector molecules, but under 1% in naive cells.

This receptor was taken from a human donor in good health. Some libraries in this study had Jurkat cell RNA spiked in. The specimen sequenced was naive CD8+ T cells from blood, with Jurkat cell RNA spiked in. Sample subset: FACS-sorted CD8+CD4-CCR7+CD45RA+ naive T cells. The chain links TRBV15 to TRBJ1-5; 8 nucleotides align to TRBD1. The CDR3 DNA follows: TGTGCCACCAGCGGCAGGACAGGGCAATATCAGCCCCAGCATTTT. Its translation: CATSGRTGQYQPQHF.